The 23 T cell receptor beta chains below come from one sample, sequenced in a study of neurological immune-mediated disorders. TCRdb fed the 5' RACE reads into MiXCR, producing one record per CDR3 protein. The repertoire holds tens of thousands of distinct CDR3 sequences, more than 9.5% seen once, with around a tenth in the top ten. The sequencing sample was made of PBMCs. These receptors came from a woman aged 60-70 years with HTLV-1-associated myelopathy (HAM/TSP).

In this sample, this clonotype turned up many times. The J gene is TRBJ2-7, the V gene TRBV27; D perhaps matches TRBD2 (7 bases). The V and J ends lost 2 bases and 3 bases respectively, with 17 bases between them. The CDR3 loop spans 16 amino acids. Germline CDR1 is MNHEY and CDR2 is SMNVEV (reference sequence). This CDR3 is CASSLGGAGLLYEQYF. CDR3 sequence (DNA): TGTGCCAGCAGTTTAGGGGGGGCGGGGCTTCTCTACGAGCAGTACTTC.

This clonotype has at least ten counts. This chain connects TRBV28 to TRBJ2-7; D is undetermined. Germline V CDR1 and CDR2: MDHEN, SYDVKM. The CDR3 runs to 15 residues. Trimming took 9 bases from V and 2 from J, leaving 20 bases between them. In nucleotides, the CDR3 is TGTGCCAGTTCCGGCCAGGAGATTTATCCCTACGAGCAGTACTTC. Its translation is CASSGQEIYPYEQYF.

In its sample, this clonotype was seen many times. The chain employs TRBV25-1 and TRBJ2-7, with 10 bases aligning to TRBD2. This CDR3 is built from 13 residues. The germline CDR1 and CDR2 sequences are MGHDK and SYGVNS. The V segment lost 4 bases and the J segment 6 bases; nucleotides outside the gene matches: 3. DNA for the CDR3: TGTGCCAGCAGTGCCTGGACTAGCGGCGAGCAGTACTTC. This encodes CASSAWTSGEQYF.

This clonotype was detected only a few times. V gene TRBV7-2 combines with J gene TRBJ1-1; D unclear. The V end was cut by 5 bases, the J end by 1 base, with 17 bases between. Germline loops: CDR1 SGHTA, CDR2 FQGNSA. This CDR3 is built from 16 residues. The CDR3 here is CASSAGNRERNTEAFF. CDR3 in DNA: TGTGCCAGCAGCGCGGGGAATAGGGAGCGGAACACTGAAGCTTTCTTT.

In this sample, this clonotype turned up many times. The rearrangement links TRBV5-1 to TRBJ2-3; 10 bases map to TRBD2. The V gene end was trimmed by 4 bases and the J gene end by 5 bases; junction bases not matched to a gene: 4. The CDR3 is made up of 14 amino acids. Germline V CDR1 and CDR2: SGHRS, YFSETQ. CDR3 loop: CASSAGLAEDTQYF. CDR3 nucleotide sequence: TGCGCCAGCAGCGCTGGACTAGCGGAAGATACGCAGTATTTT.

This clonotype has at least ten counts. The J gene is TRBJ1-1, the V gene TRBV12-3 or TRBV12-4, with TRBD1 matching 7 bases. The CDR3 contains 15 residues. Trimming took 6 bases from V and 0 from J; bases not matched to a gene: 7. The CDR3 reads CASRPTDRLNTEAFF. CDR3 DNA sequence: TGTGCCAGCAGACCTACGGACAGGCTGAACACTGAAGCTTTCTTT.

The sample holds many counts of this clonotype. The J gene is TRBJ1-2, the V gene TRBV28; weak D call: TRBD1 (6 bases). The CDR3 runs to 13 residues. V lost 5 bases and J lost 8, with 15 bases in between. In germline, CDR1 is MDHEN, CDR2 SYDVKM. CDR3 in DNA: TGTGCCAGCAGTCCTGACAGGTCGAGGGGCTACACCTTC. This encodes CASSPDRSRGYTF.

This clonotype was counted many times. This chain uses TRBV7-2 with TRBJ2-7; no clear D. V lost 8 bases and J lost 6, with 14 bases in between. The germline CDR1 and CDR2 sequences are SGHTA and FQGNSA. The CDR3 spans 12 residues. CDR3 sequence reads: CASAMARSEQYF. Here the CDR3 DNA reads TGTGCCAGCGCCATGGCCCGTAGCGAGCAGTACTTC.

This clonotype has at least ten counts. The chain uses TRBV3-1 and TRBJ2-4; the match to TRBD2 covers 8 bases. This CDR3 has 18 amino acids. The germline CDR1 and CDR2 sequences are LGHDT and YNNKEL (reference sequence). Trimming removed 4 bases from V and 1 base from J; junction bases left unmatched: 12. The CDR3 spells CASSPWGGSGSAKNIQYF. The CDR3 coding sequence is TGTGCCAGCAGCCCTTGGGGCGGAAGCGGGAGTGCCAAAAACATTCAGTACTTC.

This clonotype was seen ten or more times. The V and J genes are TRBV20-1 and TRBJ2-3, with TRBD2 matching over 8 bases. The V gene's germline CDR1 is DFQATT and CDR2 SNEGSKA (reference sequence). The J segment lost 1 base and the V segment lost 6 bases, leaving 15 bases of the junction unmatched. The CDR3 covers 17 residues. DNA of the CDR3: TGCAGTGCCCGAGGAGCGGGAGACCAGGCGGGCACAGATACGCAGTATTTT. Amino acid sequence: CSARGAGDQAGTDTQYF.

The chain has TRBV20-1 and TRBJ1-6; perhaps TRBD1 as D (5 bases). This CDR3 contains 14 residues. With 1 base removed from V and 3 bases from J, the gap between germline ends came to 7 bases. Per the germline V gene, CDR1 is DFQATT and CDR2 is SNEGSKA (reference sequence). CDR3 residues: CSARGQYYNSPLHF. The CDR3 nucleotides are TGCAGTGCTAGAGGACAGTACTATAATTCACCCCTCCACTTT.

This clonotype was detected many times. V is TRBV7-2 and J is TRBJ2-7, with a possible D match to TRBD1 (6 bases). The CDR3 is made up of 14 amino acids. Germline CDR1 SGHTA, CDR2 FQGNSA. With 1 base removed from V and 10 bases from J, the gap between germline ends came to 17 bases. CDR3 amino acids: CASSLVHRDTIQYF. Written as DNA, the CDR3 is TGTGCCAGCAGCTTAGTACATCGGGACACGATCCAGTACTTC.

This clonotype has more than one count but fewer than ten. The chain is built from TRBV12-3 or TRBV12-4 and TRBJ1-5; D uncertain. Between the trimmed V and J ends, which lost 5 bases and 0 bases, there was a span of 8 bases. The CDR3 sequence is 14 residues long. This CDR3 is CASSITASNQPQHF. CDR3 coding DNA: TGTGCCAGCAGTATCACAGCTAGCAATCAGCCCCAGCATTTT.

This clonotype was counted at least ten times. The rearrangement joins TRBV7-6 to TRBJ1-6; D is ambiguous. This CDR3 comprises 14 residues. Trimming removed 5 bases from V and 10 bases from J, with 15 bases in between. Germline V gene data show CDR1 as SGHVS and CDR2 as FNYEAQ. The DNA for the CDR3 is TGTGCCAGCAGCCTAGGGAATGTAGGATCACCCCTCCACTTT. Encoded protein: CASSLGNVGSPLHF.

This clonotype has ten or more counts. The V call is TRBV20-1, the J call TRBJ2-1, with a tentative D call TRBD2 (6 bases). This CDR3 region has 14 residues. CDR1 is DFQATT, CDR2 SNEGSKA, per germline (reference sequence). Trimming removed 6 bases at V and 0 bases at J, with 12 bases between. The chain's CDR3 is CSAPEGTSYNEQFF. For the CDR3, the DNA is TGCAGTGCACCGGAGGGAACCTCCTACAATGAGCAGTTCTTC.

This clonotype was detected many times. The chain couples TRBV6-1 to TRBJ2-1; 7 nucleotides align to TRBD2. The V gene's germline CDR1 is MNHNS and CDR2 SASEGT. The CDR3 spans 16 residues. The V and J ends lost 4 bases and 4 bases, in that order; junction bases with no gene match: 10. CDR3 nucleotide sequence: TGTGCCAGCAGTGGCAGCCTAGCGGACCTTTACAATGAGCAGTTCTTC. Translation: CASSGSLADLYNEQFF.

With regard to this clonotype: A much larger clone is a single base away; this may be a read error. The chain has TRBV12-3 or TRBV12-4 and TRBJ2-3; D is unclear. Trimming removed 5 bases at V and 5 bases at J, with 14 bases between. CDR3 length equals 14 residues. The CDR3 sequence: CASSPRSRKDTQYF. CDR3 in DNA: TGTGCCAGCAGTCCCCGTTCCCGCAAAGATACGCAGTATTTT.

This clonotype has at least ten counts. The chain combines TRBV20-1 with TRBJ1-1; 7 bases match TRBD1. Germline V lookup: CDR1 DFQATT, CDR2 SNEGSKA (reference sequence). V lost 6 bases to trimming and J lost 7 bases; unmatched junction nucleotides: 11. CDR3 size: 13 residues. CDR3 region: CSAHRGSGGEAFF. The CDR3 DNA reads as TGCAGTGCCCACAGGGGAAGCGGTGGTGAAGCTTTCTTT.

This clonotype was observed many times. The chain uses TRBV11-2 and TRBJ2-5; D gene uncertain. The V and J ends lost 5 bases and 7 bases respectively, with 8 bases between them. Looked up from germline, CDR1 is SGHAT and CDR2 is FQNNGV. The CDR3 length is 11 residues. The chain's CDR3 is CASSPKGTQYF. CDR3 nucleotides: TGTGCCAGCAGCCCAAAGGGGACCCAGTACTTC. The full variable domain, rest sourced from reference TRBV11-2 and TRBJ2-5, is EAGVAQSPRYKIIEKRQSVAFWCNPISGHATLYWYQQILGQGPKLLIQFQNNGVVDDSQLPKDRFSAERLKGVDSTLKIQPAKLEDSAVYLCASSPKGTQYFGPGTRLLVL.

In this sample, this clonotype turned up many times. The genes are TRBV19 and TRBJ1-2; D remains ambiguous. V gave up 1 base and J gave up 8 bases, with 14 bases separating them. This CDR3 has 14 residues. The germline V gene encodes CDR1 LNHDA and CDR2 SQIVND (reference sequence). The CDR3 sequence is CASSIGAPGEGYTF. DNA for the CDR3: TGTGCCAGTAGTATAGGAGCCCCGGGAGAGGGCTACACCTTC. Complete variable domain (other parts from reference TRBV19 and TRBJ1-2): DGGITQSPKYLFRKEGQNVTLSCEQNLNHDAMYWYRQDPGQGLRLIYYSQIVNDFQKGDIAEGYSVSREKKESFPLTVTSAQKNPTAFYLCASSIGAPGEGYTFGSGTRLTVV.

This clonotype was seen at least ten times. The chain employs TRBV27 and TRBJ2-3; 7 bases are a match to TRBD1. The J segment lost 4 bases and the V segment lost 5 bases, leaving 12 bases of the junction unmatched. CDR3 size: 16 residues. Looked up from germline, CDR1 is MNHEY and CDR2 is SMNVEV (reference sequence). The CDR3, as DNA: TGTGCCAGCAGTCCCCGGGACAGCCCTATTGCAGATACGCAGTATTTT. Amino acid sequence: CASSPRDSPIADTQYF.

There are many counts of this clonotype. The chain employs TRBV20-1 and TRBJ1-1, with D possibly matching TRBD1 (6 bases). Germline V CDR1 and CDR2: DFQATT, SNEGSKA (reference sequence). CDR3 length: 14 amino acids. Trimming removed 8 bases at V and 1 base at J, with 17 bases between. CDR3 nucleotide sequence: TGCAGTACCAACCTCGGGACACGGAACACTGAAGCTTTCTTT. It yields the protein CSTNLGTRNTEAFF.

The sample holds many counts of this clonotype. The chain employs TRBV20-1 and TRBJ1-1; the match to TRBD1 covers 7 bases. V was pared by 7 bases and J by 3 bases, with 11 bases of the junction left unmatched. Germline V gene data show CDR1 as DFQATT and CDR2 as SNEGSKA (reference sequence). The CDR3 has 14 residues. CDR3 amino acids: CSGLAGGADTEAFF. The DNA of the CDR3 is TGCAGTGGGTTGGCAGGGGGTGCGGACACTGAAGCTTTCTTT.